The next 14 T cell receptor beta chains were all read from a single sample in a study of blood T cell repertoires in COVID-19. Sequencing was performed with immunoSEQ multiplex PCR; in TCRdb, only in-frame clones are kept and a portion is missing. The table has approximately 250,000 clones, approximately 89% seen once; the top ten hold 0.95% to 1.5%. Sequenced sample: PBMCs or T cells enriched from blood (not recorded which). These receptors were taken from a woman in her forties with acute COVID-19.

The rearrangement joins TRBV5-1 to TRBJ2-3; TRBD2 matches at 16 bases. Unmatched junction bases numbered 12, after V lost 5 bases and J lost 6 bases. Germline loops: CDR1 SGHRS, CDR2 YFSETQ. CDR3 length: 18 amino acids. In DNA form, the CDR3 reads TGCGCCAGCAGTCGGACCGGGACTAGCGGGAGGGCTAGGGATACGCAGTATTTT. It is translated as CASSRTGTSGRARDTQYF. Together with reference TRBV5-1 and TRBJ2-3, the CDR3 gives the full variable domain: KAGVTQTPRYLIKTRGQQVTLSCSPISGHRSVSWYQQTPGQGLQFLFEYFSETQRNKGNFPGRFSGRQFSNSRSEMNVSTLELGDSALYLCASSRTGTSGRARDTQYFGPGTRLTVL.

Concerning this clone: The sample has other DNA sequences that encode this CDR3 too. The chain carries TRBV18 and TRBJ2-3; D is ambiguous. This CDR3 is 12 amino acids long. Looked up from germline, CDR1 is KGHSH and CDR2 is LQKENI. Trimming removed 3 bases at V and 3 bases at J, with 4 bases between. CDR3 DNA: TGTGCCAGCTCACCCTCTACAGATACGCAGTATTTT. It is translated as CASSPSTDTQYF.

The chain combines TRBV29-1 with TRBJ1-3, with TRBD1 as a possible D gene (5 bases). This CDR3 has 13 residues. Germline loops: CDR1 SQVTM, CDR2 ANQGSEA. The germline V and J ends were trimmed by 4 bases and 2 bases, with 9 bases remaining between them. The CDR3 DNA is TGCAGCGTTGTGGTAGGGGCTGGAAACACCATATATTTT. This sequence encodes CSVVVGAGNTIYF.

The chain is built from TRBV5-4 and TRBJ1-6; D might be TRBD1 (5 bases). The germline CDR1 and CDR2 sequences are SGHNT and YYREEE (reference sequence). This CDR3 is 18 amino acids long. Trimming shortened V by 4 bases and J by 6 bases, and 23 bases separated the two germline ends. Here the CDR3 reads CASSPGGGPPVGNSPLHF. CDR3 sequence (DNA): TGTGCCAGCAGCCCGGGGGGTGGACCCCCCGTTGGTAATTCACCCCTCCACTTT.

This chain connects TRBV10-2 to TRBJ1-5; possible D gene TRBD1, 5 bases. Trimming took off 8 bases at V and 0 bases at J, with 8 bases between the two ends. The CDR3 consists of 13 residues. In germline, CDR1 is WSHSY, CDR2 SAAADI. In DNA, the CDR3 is TGCGCCAGCTGCAGGGATAGCAATCAGCCCCAGCATTTT. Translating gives CASCRDSNQPQHF.

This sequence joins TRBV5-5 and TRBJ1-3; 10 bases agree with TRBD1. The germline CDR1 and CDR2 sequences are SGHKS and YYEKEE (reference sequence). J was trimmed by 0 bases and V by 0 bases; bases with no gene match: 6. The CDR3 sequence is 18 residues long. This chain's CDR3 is CASSLAGTGVGSGNTIYF. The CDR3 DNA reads TGTGCCAGCAGCTTGGCTGGGACAGGGGTCGGCTCTGGAAACACCATATATTTT.

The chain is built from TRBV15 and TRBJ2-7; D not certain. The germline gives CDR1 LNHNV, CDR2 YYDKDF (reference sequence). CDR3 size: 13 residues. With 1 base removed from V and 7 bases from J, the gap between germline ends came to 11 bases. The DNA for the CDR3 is TGTGCCACCAGCAGAGTACCGACTGGAGAGCAGTACTTC. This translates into CATSRVPTGEQYF.

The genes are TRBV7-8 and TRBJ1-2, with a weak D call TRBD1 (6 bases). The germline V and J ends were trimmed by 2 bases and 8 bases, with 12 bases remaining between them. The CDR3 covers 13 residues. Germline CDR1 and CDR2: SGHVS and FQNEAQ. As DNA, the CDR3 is TGTGCCAGCAGCTTACCCTCGGGGGGCGGCTACACCTTC. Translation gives CASSLPSGGGYTF.

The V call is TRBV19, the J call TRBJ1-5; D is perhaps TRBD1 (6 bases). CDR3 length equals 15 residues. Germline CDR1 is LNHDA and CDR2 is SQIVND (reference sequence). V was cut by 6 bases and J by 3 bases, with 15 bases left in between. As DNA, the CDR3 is TGTGCCAGTAGGACACACGGACAGTCCAATCAGCCCCAGCATTTT. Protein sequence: CASRTHGQSNQPQHF.

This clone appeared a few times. CDR3 loop: CASSLEQGGGYTF. CDR3 DNA sequence: TGTGCCAGCAGCTTGGAACAGGGCGGGGGCTACACCTTC. The chain is built from TRBV5-5 and TRBJ1-2; D might be TRBD1 (6 bases). CDR1 is SGHKS and CDR2 is YYEKEE in the germline V gene (reference sequence). The V end lost 0 bases, the J end lost 8 bases, and 11 bases lay between the germline ends. The CDR3 runs 13 residues. Combining the CDR3 with reference TRBV5-5 and TRBJ1-2 gives the whole variable domain DAGVTQSPTHLIKTRGQQVTLRCSPISGHKSVSWYQQVLGQGPQFIFQYYEKEERGRGNFPDRFSARQFPNYSSELNVNALLLGDSALYLCASSLEQGGGYTFGSGTRLTVV.

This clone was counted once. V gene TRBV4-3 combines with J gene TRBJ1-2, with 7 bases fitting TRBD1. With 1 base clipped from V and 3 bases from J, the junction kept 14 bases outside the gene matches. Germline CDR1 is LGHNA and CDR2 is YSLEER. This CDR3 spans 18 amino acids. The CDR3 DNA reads TGCGCCAGCAGCCAAGCCAACTTCAGGAGGGGGCCAGACTATGGCTACACCTTC. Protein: CASSQANFRRGPDYGYTF.

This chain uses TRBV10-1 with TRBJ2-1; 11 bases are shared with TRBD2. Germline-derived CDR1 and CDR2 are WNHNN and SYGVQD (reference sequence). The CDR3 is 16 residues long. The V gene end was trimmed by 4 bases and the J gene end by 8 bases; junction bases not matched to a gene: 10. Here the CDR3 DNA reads TGCGCCAGCAGTGGGTTTAGCGGGAGGGCCTGGGATGAGCAGTTCTTC. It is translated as CASSGFSGRAWDEQFF.

In DNA form, the CDR3 reads TGCGCCAGCTCCCACGGGACAGGGGAGGATACGCAGTATTTT. Residues: CASSHGTGEDTQYF. The chain carries TRBV23-1 and TRBJ2-3; TRBD1 matches at 10 bases. TRBV23-1 has ORF status, its function being uncertain. The CDR3 extends over 14 amino acids. With 8 bases clipped from V and 6 bases from J, the junction kept 8 bases outside the gene matches.

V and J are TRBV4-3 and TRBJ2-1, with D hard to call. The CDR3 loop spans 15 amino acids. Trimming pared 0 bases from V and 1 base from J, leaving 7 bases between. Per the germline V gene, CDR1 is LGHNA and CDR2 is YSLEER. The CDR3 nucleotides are TGCGCCAGCAGCCAAGATGCGGCGTCCTACAATGAGCAGTTCTTC. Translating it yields CASSQDAASYNEQFF.